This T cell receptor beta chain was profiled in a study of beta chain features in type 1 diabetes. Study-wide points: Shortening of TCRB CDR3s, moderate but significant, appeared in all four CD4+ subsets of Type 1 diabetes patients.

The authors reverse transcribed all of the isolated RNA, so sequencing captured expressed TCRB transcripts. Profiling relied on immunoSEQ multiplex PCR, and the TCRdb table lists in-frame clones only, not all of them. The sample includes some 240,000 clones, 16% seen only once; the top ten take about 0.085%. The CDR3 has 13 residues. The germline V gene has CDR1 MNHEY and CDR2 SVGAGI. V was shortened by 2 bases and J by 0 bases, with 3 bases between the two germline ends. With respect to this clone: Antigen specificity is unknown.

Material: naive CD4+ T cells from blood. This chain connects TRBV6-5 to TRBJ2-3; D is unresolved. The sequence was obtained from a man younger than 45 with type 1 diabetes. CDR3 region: CASSYRSTDTQYF. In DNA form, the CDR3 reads TGTGCCAGCAGTTACAGGAGCACAGATACGCAGTATTTT.